These T cell receptor beta chains were read from a single sample in a study of cytomegalovirus exposure and HLA in healthy donors. The method was immunoSEQ multiplex PCR; TCRdb's version includes in-frame clones alone and lacks a portion of them. The table lists roughly 220,000 clones, 75% to 90% of them singletons, with 11% to 15% in the top ten. The source material was PBMCs. Source of these receptors: a young woman in good health and CMV-seropositive. CDR3s include the opening cysteine and the closing phenylalanine or tryptophan. Part of the rows lack a size; the others show once, few, many or a class for expanded clones.

clone_size	v_call	j_call	cdr3_length	cdr3_aa
few	TRBV5-4	TRBJ1-1	13	CASSWQEITEAFF
.	TRBV2	TRBJ2-7	14	CASGTPGGSYEQYF
.	TRBV7-8	TRBJ2-7	14	CASSPLTGTYEQYF
.	TRBV9	TRBJ2-1	19	CASSPRQGATSGTHNEQFF
.	TRBV27	TRBJ2-7	14	CASRMTSFENEQYF
.	TRBV28	TRBJ1-3	13	CAGGQGGGNTIYF
.	TRBV6-5	TRBJ2-4	15	CASRPGRGAQNIQYF
.	TRBV5-1	TRBJ2-3	16	CASSPLLGPPTDTQYF
.	TRBV9	TRBJ1-4	16	CASSVGLGQINEKLFF
.	TRBV4-1	TRBJ2-1	12	CASSQVGVEQFF
.	TRBV9	TRBJ2-3	16	CASSAVAGASSDTQYF
.	TRBV15	TRBJ2-3	19	CATSRDTFKGVPSTDTQYF
.	TRBV30	TRBJ2-3	15	CAWSVGGGSTDTQYF
once	TRBV27	TRBJ2-1	17	CASSPASGRDSYNEQFF
.	TRBV9	TRBJ2-2	14	CASSVGGGAGELFF
.	TRBV13	TRBJ2-7	13	CASSPGRLSEQYF
few	TRBV5-4	TRBJ1-2	13	CASSAQGIYGYTF
.	TRBV7-9	TRBJ2-3	15	CASSLGLAGTDTQYF
.	TRBV5-1	TRBJ1-1	15	CASFESGQGNTEAFF
.	TRBV2	TRBJ2-7	14	CASSDSEPSYEQYF
once	TRBV5-4	TRBJ2-2	17	CASSPDNLAGGPGELFF
.	TRBV2	TRBJ2-3	18	CASSPGTSGRGSTDTQYF
.	TRBV6-5	TRBJ2-1	16	CASSSPRLASYNEQFF
.	TRBV2	TRBJ1-5	15	CASSINRGNNQPQHF
once	TRBV6-5	TRBJ2-7	14	CASSYNAGPYEQYF
.	TRBV5-4	TRBJ1-2	13	CASRPTGGASYTF
.	TRBV5-4	TRBJ2-1	15	CASSLIAPPGNEQFF
.	TRBV10-3	TRBJ1-1	14	CAISGGQLNTEAFF
.	TRBV13	TRBJ1-1	15	CASSLGGNGVDVAFF
.	TRBV5-1	TRBJ1-4	16	CASSLTGFVTNEKLFF
once	TRBV2	TRBJ2-1	12	CASGGGSNEQFF
.	TRBV27	TRBJ2-3	18	CASSQLPVPTGGTDTQYF
.	TRBV7-9	TRBJ2-5	12	CASRQNQETQYF
.	TRBV15	TRBJ1-1	13	CATSREGGGQAFF
.	TRBV28	TRBJ1-1	15	CASSLGNRLATEAFF
.	TRBV27	TRBJ1-1	13	CASSFSEGAEAFF
.	TRBV7-9	TRBJ1-1	13	CASTTDPPSEAFF
.	TRBV30	TRBJ1-5	15	CAWSVFGGLDQPQHF